Reported below is one T cell receptor (beta chain). The antigen it recognizes is unknown. No per-base quality is available; no much larger clone lies one base away. The cohort comprised some 680 healthy bone marrow donors. At the time of sampling, every cohort member was nominally healthy, though immune exposures that went unrecorded were likely present. The donor tested CMV seronegative, placing the donor among the 350 to 400 seronegative members of the cohort. A peripheral blood sample was collected from each donor, and TCR beta sequencing was performed on peripheral blood mononuclear cells. Genomic DNA extraction from the blood cell samples was performed with the Qiagen DNeasy Blood Extraction Kit. V trim: 1 base; J trim: 1 base; unmatched bases: 5. The germline V gene provides CDR1 SGHTA and CDR2 FQGTGA. The CDR3 runs 16 amino acids, cysteine and phenylalanine included. The entry retains the CDR3 DNA only, 48 bases that are in frame from base 1.

The data were taken from a study of cytomegalovirus exposure and HLA in healthy donors (dated by TCRdb to the late 2010s). In the study overall: An earlier analysis of some 550 of the donors reported 250 to 350 Gb of sequence data and around 120 million unique TCR beta sequences from some 180 million T cells. Of the approximately 400 genotyped donors, approximately 82% fell in the genetic ancestry cluster associated with self-reported Caucasian donors. Every repertoire in the discovery cohort had been generated on one and the same sequencing platform. Rather than drawing on any new phenotypic data, the later analysis identified candidate immune exposures from TCR beta sequences and the way those sequences occurred across donors. An early release that covered fewer than 800 HLA-typed donors contained about 300 gigabases of sequencing data and about 84 million unique TCR sequences. Four or five DR-DQ haplotypes were handled as single units for association and clustering, since linkage in the cohort was strong. Class I and class II HLA loci were covered by the typing at four-digit resolution. Among about 410 genotyped donors of the cohort, an average of about 240,000 unique TCR beta nucleotide sequences was sequenced per donor, of which about 18% were non-productive. Donor age, sex, ethnicity and CMV serostatus were collected together with the repertoire data. The study combined high-throughput TCR immunosequencing, statistical association of individual TCRs with disease status, and machine learning to predict cytomegalovirus infection status. A later genetic analysis used genome-wide SNP genotypes for about 65% of the 666 donors, treating that subset as a discovery cohort. In a later analysis, previously published TCR beta repertoires from hundreds of donors were re-analyzed and high-resolution HLA genotyping was added so that TCR occurrence patterns could be studied. The study used immunosequencing to profile the T cell repertoires of several hundred subjects and linked those repertoires to cytomegalovirus serostatus. Typing coverage varied by locus: about 629-630 donors for A, B, C, DRB1 and DQB1; roughly 500 for DQA1; around 610 for DPA1; around 490 for DPB1. The study was designed to test whether signatures of past pathogen exposure could be identified by cataloging public T cell receptors. Along with the roughly 700-subject first cohort, a separate validation cohort of more than 90 different subjects was used. In an earlier analysis of about 590 of the donors, high-throughput TCR beta sequencing was used to judge whether each TCR beta V gene segment behaved as functional or pseudogenic.

The library was prepared using the immunoSEQ multiplex PCR assay. A mixture of 60 forward primers for TCR Vbeta segments and 13 reverse primers for TCR Jbeta segments was used in the multiplex PCR. A multiplex PCR assay on genomic DNA amplified the CDR3 region of rearranged TCR beta genes. The amplified TCR beta libraries were sequenced on the Illumina HiSeq System as 87-base-pair reads. The original methods were these. Across the 600 to 700 repertoires, a later analysis counted around 80 million unique TCR beta chains, 9 million to 14 million of which were shared by at least two donors. Raw reads were error-corrected and collapsed into unique sequences with a nearest-neighbor algorithm that merged closely related sequences to remove PCR and sequencing errors. To assign V, D and J gene segments, CDR3 sequences were aligned to IMGT reference sequences. For a sequence to be retained, a match of at least six nucleotides was required to both a V gene segment and a J gene segment. A rearrangement counted as productive if the CDR3 had no stop codons and remained in frame with V and J, and every other rearrangement counted as non-productive. CDR3 was defined according to IMGT convention as the region running from the second conserved V-encoded cysteine to the conserved J-encoded phenylalanine. The earlier analysis of 500 to 600 of the donors excluded sequences that lacked an unambiguous match to a single V gene segment. An earlier analysis of a few hundred of the donors called V segments functional above 56.7% productive rearrangements and segregating when the between-donor standard deviation exceeded 5%. A statistical classification framework was developed to diagnose cytomegalovirus status using the catalog of TCR beta chain sequences. In a later analysis, TCR nucleotide sequences were compared against IMGT/GENE-DB human TR gene sequences so that V and J genes could be assigned. In a later analysis, CDR3 sequences and most-parsimonious VDJ recombination scenarios were assigned using the TCRdist pipeline. In a later analysis, each TCR beta chain was defined by its CDR3 amino acid sequence together with its V-gene family, and reads without a unique V-gene family were excluded. In a later analysis, 450 to 600 highly shared, low-generation-probability nucleotide sequences were removed to address suspected cross-contamination and a sequencing artifact. In a later analysis, a clonal expansion index for each public chain was calculated from normalized within-repertoire ranks of inferred template counts. Generation probabilities in a later analysis came from a VDJ recombination model fitted to out-of-frame rearrangements, and those results were checked against IGoR. In a later analysis, TCR-TCR, TCR-HLA and TCR-CMV co-occurrence was scored with hypergeometric tests, and a repertoire-size bias correction was applied to TCR pairs. To estimate false discovery rates, a later analysis permuted the HLA or CMV assignments 20 times. A later analysis grouped co-occurring TCRs with DBSCAN, adding TCRdist sequence similarity when clustering within HLA-allele-positive subsets. Repertoires with fewer than 30,000 or more than 120,000 public chains were left out of co-occurrence clustering, as were a handful of repertoires with anomalous nucleotide sharing. Imported from immuneACCESS, the table was reduced by TCRdb to in-frame sequences with V and J called. These copies leave out some clones; in studies compared against another copy, an unresolved V gene accounts for under half, and the cause of the remainder is not known. The V and J calls and clone size are taken from that table; D and trimming were inferred from the DNA. This sample lists about 150,000 clones; about 8.9% were detected once. In total, the top ten clones hold approximately 1.7% of the sample.

General findings and caveats noted by the study authors: A further reported finding was that TCR beta sequences accurately predicted the HLA-A and HLA-B alleles for most subjects in the first cohort. The cohort was sequenced for TCR beta chains only, and without alpha or paired-chain data the features that could be detected were limited. Because counts were too low, 15 to 20 rarely observed V segments, including chromosome 9 orphons, were excluded from the earlier analysis of around 590 of the donors. In vitro tests confirmed that a few of the cytomegalovirus-associated TCR beta chains recognize cytomegalovirus antigens. Some IMGT-functional V segments, including TRBV6-2 and TRBV6-3, could not be told apart with the 87-base-pair reads, so those segments were excluded. In a later genetic analysis, fewer N-insertions in productive TCRs were reported among donors in an Asian-associated ancestry cluster than the approximately 670-donor mean. Assigning TCR associations to individual alleles was difficult when HLA alleles, especially DR and DQ, strongly co-occurred. In a later analysis, several top co-occurrence clusters were reported to appear linked to parvovirus B19, influenza, CMV and Epstein-Barr virus. Sequencing depth was assumed to be roughly uniform across donors in the presence/absence analyses, though that assumption may not hold. Because HLA typing was missing for some donors at each locus, association tests included only the typed subset. In an earlier analysis of some 500 of the donors, most TCR beta V segments were observed in productive rearrangements about 90% or about 30% of the time, broadly matching IMGT annotations. The classifier was reported to diagnose cytomegalovirus status with high specificity and sensitivity in both the original and validation cohorts. Correlated functional status among segregating V segments might be attributable to linkage disequilibrium, but an unknown experimental factor could not be ruled out. A later analysis associated around 16,000 TCR beta sequences with specific HLA alleles at a false discovery rate of 0.05. According to a later analysis, most CMV-associated TCR beta chains appeared to be HLA-restricted, and the HLA associations seemed to be driven largely by CMV exposure. Compared with equally common non-associated chains, HLA-associated TCR beta chains in a later analysis were more clonally expanded and had lower generation probabilities. The authors suggested that the approach could potentially be generalized to other disease states and immunological phenotypes. A group of highly shared sequence variants was considered likely to be a technical artifact of the sequencing pipeline. In the study, some 160 TCR beta chains were listed as associated with cytomegalovirus. An association between a missense DCLRE1C variant and V-gene and J-gene trimming of TCR beta chains was found in a later genetic analysis and replicated in an independent cohort. While some public TCRs were present in many individuals, most TCR sequences turned up only very rarely across donors. In a later analysis, TCR association rates were found to vary across HLA loci, with the most associated TCRs seen for DRB1 alleles and the fewest for HLA-C alleles. Immune exposure information for the cohort was limited to CMV serostatus.

Source material: PBMCs. The chain joins TRBV7-3 to TRBJ2-3, and TRBD2 aligns with 7 junction nucleotides. This clonotype originated in a middle-aged man in good health and CMV-seronegative. The DNA sequence is given as TGTGCCAGCAGCTTAAGTGCTAGCGGCGGCACAGATACGCAGTATTTT. Its protein reads: CASSLSASGGTDTQYF.